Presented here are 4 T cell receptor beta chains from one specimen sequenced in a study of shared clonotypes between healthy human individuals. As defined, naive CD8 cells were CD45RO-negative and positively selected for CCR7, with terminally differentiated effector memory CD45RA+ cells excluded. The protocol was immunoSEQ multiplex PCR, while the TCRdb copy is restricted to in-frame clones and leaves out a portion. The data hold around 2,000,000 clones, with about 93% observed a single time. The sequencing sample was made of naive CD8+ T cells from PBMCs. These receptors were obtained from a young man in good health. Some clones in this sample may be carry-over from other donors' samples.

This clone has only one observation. The CDR3 loop is CASSRHGSYEQYF. The CDR3 nucleotides are TGTGCCAGCAGCAGACACGGCTCCTACGAGCAGTACTTC. The chain uses TRBV5-6 and TRBJ2-7; D is uncertain. V was pared by 4 bases and J by 0 bases, with 8 bases between. The germline CDR1 and CDR2 sequences are SGHDT and YYEEEE. This CDR3 is 13 amino acids long.

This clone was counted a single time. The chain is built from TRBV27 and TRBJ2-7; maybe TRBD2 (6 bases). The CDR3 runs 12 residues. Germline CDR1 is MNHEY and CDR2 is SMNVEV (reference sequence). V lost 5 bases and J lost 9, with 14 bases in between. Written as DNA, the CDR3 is TGTGCCAGCAGTGCCTCGGGAGCCCCGCAGTACTTC. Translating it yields CASSASGAPQYF.

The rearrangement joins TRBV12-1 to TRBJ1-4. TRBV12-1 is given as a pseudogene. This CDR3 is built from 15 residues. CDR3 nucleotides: TGTGCCAGCCGACCGGAGCGACGGGATAATGAAAAACTGTTTTTT. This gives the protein CASRPERRDNEKLFF.

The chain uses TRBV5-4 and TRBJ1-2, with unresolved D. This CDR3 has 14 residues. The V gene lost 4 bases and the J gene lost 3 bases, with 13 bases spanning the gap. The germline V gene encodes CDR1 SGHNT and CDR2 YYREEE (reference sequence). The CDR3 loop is CASSGPDQYYGYTF. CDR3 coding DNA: TGTGCCAGCAGCGGGCCTGACCAGTACTATGGCTACACCTTC.